The present entry profiles one T cell receptor beta chain with its context. This clone has just a few counts. It lacks a known antigen. No per-base quality is available; no much larger clone lies one base away. This specimen comes from a study of blood T cell repertoires in COVID-19 (dated by TCRdb to the early 2020s). Describing the broader study: Collaborator samples came from the United States, Italy and Spain and covered acute and convalescent phases of COVID-19. The material from the prospective study consisted of cDNA or gDNA derived from T cells, B-cell-depleted T cells, or PBMCs. Where HLA class I and class II types were available, the types were taken from metadata supplied by the sample provider, not from assay-based typing. The dataset comprised deeply sampled blood TCRbeta repertoires from subjects exposed to, actively infected with, or recovered from COVID-19. The samples were drawn from the first 160 participants of the ongoing ImmuneRACE study and from some 1,300 subjects provided by 6 global collaborators. Sample metadata almost always included a de-identified subject ID, COVID-19 status, age in years and sex. The repertoires were released in a freely available public database intended as a resource for research on the immune response to SARS-CoV-2. What the authors observed across the whole study: Clinical and demographic metadata were provided uncurated, with the amount varying by source and participant.

Whole blood was collected in K2EDTA tubes by collaborating institutions according to the institutions' own protocols. For TCRbeta analysis, collaborators shipped samples as frozen whole blood, isolated PBMCs, or DNA extracted from either of those sample types. Reading the germline V gene gives CDR1 ENHRY and CDR2 SYGVKD. Unmatched junction bases come to 12, with V trimmed by 11 bases and J by 4 bases. The CDR3 goes from the cysteine to the phenylalanine over 14 residues. Only CDR3 DNA remains: 42 bases, in frame from the first base. TCRbeta CDR3 regions were amplified from genomic DNA using the immunoSEQ Assay, a bias-controlled multiplex PCR. The original pipeline was this. The number of nucleated cells in each sample was estimated by amplification of reference gene primers within the assay. To quantify the absolute abundance of each unique TCRbeta CDR3 rearrangement, sequence reads were collapsed and filtered. For each sample, productive Simpson clonality was calculated as the square root of Simpson's diversity index over productive rearrangements. As stored in TCRdb, this immuneACCESS dataset retains in-frame rearrangements with V and J assigned. A fraction of the clones does not appear; measured against another copy, unresolved V genes explain less than half of the discrepancy, and the remainder lacks a known reason. V and J calls plus clone size are reproduced from that table; the DNA served to infer D and trimming. In all, the sample holds 30,000 or so clones, and roughly four fifths of those were seen once. The ten largest clones add up to about 38% of the sample.

This receptor was taken from an elderly man with active or convalescent COVID-19. The sequenced sample consisted of peripheral blood. In this chain, TRBV10-3 is recombined with TRBJ2-7; TRBD1 matches 9 bases in the middle. The CDR3 reads CAVNPGTGKYEQYF. The nucleotide sequence reads TGTGCCGTCAACCCCGGGACAGGGAAATACGAGCAGTACTTC.